A single sample gave rise to the 3 T cell receptor beta chains below, sequenced in a study of T cell clonality in common variable immunodeficiency. Sequencing was performed with immunoSEQ multiplex PCR; in TCRdb, only in-frame clones are kept and a portion is missing. The profile covers 45,000 to 65,000 clones, none occurring a single time. The sequencing sample was made of peripheral blood mononuclear cells. These receptors originate from a person aged 18 to 75 in good health.

This clone has only a few counts. Read sequence stops 3 residues before the CDR3 end, and the germline J gene provides the missing end. V gene TRBV18 combines with J gene TRBJ2-3, with 10 bases aligning to TRBD2. CDR1 and CDR2 from the germline V gene are KGHSH and LQKENI. This CDR3 spans 16 amino acids. CDR3 bases read: TGTGCCAGCTCATCCATACTAGCGGGAAATTCCGAGACG. Translating it yields CASSSILAGNSET. The CDR3 in full is CASSSILAGNSETQYF.

This clone was seen many times. The CDR3 end lies 3 residues beyond the end of the read and is filled in from the germline J gene. The chain is built from TRBV30 and TRBJ1-1; D uncertain. Trimming left V 3 bases short and J 0 bases short, with 14 bases between. This CDR3 spans 15 amino acids. Germline V gives CDR1 GTSNPN, CDR2 SVGIG (reference sequence). The DNA read from the CDR3 is TGTGCCTGGAGACCACCTAGGCCGGTGAACACTGAA. Translating it yields CAWRPPRPVNTE. The complete CDR3 sequence is CAWRPPRPVNTEAFF.

The sample holds many counts of this clone. The read terminates 3 residues ahead of where the CDR3 ends, so the germline J gene completes it. This chain uses TRBV12-3 or TRBV12-4 with TRBJ2-6; weak D call: TRBD2 (5 bases). V was cut by 7 bases and J by 4 bases, with 14 bases left in between. CDR3 length equals 15 residues. The CDR3 sequence is CASTFGVMGANVLTF. The covered CDR3 bases are TGTGCCAGCACCTTCGGGGTGATGGGGGCCAACGTC.